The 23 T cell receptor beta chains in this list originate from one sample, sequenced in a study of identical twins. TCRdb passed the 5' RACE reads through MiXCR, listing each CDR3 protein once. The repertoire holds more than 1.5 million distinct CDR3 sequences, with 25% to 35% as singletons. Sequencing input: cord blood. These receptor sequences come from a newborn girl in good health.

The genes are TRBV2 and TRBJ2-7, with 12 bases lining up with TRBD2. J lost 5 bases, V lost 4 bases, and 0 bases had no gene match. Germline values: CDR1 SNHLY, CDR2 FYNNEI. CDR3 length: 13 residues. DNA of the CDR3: TGTGCCAGCAGTGGGACTAGCGGGAACGAGCAGTACTTC. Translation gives CASSGTSGNEQYF.

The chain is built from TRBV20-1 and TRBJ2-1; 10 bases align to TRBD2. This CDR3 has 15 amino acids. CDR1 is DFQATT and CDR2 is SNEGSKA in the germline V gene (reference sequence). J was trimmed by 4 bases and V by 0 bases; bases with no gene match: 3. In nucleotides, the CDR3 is TGCAGTGCTAGAGAGATAGCGGGAGGATACAATGAGCAGTTCTTC. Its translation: CSAREIAGGYNEQFF.

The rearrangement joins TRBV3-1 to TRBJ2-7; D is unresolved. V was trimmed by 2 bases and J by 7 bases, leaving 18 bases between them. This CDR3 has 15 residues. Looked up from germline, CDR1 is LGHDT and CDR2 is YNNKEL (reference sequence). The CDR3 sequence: CASSQLWDTYNEQYF. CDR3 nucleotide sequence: TGTGCCAGCAGCCAATTGTGGGATACCTACAATGAGCAGTACTTC.

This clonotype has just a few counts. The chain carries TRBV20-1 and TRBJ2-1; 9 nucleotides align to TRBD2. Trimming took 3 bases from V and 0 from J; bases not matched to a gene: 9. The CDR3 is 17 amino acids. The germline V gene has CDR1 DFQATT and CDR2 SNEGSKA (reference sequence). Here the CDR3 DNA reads TGCAGTGCTAGGCGGCTAGCGGGGTTAAGCTCCTACAATGAGCAGTTCTTC. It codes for CSARRLAGLSSYNEQFF.

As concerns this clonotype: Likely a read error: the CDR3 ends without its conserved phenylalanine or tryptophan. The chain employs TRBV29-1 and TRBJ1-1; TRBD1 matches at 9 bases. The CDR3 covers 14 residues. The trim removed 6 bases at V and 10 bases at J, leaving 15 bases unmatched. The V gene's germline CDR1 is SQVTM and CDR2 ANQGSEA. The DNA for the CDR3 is TGCAGCGTCCACCCTGTGGACAGGGGCGAGGGAGCTTTCCTT. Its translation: CSVHPVDRGEGAFL.

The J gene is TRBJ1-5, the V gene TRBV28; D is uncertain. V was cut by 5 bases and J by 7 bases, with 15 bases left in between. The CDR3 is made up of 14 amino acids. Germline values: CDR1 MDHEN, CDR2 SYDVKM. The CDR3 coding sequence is TGTGCCAGCAGTCTAGACCACGGGGAACAGCCCCAGCATTTT. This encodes CASSLDHGEQPQHF.

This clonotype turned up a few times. This CDR3 reads CASSQEPGARYGYTF. Written as DNA, the CDR3 is TGTGCCAGCAGCCAAGAGCCAGGGGCCAGGTATGGCTACACCTTC. V is TRBV3-1 and J is TRBJ1-2; tentatively, D is TRBD1 (6 bases). The CDR3 is 15 amino acids. CDR1 and CDR2 (germline): LGHDT, YNNKEL (reference sequence). Between the trimmed V and J ends, which lost 0 bases and 5 bases, there was a span of 13 bases.

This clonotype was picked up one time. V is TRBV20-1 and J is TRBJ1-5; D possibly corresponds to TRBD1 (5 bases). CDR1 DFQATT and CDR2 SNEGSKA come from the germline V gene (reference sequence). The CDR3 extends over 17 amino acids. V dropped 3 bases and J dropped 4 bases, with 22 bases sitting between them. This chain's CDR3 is CSARIGGASGMNQPQHF. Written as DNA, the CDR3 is TGCAGTGCTAGGATTGGTGGGGCTTCGGGTATGAATCAGCCCCAGCATTTT.

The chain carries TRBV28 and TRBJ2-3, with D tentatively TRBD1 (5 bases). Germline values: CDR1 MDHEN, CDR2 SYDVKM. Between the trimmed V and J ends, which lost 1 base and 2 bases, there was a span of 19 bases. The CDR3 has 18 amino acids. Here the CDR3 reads CASSLSPGLRPLTDTQYF. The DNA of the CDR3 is TGTGCCAGCAGTTTATCGCCAGGGTTACGACCTCTCACAGATACGCAGTATTTT.

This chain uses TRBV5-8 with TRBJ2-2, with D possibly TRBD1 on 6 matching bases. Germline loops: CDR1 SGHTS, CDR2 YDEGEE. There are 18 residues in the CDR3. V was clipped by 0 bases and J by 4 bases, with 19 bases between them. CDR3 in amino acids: CASSLELTGPPSTGELFF. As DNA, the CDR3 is TGTGCCAGCAGCTTGGAACTGACAGGCCCACCGAGCACCGGGGAGCTGTTTTTT.

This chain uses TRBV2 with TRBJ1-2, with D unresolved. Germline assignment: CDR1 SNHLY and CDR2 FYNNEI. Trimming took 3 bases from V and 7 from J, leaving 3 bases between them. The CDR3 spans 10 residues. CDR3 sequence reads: CASSDVGYTF. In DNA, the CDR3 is TGTGCCAGCAGTGACGTTGGCTACACCTTC.

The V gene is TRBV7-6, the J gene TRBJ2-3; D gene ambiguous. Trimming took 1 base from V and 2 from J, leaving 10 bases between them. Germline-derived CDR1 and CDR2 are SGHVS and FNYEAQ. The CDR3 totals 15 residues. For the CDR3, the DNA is TGTGCCAGCAGCTTAGGGGGTCCTTACACAGATACGCAGTATTTT. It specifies CASSLGGPYTDTQYF.

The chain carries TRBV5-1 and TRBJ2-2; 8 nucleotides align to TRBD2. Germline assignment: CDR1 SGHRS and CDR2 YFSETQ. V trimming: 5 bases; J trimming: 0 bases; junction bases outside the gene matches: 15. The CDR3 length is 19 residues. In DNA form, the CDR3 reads TGCGCCAGCAGTCGATCGGGAGGGCCTCCCTGGGCGAACACCGGGGAGCTGTTTTTT. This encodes CASSRSGGPPWANTGELFF.

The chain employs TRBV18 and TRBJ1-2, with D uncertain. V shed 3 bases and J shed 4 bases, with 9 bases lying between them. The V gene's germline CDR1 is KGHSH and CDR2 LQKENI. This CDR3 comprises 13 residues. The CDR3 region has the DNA TGTGCCAGCTCACCGTGCGGATTCTATGGCTACACCTTC. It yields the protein CASSPCGFYGYTF.

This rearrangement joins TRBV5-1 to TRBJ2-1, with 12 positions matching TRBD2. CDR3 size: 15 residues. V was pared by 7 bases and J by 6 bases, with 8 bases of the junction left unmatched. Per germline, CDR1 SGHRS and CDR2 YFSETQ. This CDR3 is CASAGLAGNLNEQFF. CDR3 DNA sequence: TGCGCCAGCGCCGGACTAGCGGGGAACCTCAATGAGCAGTTCTTC.

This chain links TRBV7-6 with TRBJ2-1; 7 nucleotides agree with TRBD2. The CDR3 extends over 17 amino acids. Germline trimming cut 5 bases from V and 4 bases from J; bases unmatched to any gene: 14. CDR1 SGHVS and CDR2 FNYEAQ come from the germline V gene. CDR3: CASSTASGHPLYNEQFF. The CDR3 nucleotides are TGTGCCAGCAGCACCGCTAGCGGACATCCCTTATACAATGAGCAGTTCTTC.

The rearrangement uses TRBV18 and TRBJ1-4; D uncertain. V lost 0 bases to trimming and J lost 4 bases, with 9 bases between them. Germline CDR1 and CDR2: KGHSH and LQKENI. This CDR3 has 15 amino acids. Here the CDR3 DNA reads TGTGCCAGCTCACCACCGGGAGGTAGTAATGAAAAACTGTTTTTT. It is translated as CASSPPGGSNEKLFF. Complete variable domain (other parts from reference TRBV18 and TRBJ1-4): NAGVMQNPRHLVRRRGQEARLRCSPMKGHSHVYWYRQLPEEGLKFMVYLQKENIIDESGMPKERFSAEFPKEGPSILRIQQVVRGDSAAYFCASSPPGGSNEKLFFGSGTQLSVL.

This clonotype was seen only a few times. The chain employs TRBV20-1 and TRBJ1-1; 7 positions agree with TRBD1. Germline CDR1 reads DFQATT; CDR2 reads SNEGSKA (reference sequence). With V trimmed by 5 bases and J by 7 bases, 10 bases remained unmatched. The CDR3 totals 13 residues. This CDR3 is CSALPWTGNEAFF. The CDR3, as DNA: TGCAGTGCTCTACCCTGGACAGGTAATGAAGCTTTCTTT.

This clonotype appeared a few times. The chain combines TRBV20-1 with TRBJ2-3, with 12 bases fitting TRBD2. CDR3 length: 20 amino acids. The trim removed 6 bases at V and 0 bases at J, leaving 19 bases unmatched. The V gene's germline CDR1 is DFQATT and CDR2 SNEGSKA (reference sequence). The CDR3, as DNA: TGCAGTGCCCTTCCAACCGGACTAGCGGGGAGGATCACAAGCACAGATACGCAGTATTTT. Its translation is CSALPTGLAGRITSTDTQYF.

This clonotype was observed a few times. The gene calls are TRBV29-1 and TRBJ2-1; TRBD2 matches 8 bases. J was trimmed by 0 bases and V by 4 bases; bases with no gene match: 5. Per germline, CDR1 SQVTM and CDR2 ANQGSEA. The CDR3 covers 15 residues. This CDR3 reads CSVGGLASSYNEQFF. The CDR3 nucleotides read TGCAGCGTTGGCGGACTAGCATCCTCCTACAATGAGCAGTTCTTC.

The CDR3 reads CSARSRGLAVTGELFF. CDR3 in DNA: TGCAGTGCTAGATCCCGGGGACTAGCTGTGACCGGGGAGCTGTTTTTT. The chain combines TRBV20-1 with TRBJ2-2; 9 positions agree with TRBD2. J gave up 5 bases and V 2 bases, and 9 bases lay outside the gene matches. The CDR3 spans 16 residues. Germline V lookup: CDR1 DFQATT, CDR2 SNEGSKA (reference sequence).

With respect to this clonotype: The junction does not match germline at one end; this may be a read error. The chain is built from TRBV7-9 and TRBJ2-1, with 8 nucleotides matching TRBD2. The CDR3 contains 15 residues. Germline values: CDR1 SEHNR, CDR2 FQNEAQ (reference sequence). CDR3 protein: CASTLWDRGGYFEFF. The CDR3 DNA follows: TGTGCCAGCACCTTATGGGATCGCGGGGGGTACTTCGAGTTCTTC. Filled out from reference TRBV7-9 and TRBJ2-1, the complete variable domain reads DTGVSQNPRHKITKRGQNVTFRCDPISEHNRLYWYRQTLGQGPEFLTYFQNEAQLEKSRLLSDRFSAERPKGSFSTLEIQRTEQGDSAMYLCASTLWDRGGYFEFFGPGTRLTVL.

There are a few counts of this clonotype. The CDR3 region has the DNA TGCAGTGCTAGAGATGGGGGAAGGGCTCGGTACGAGCAGTACTTC. Its protein is CSARDGGRARYEQYF. The rearrangement joins TRBV20-1 to TRBJ2-7, with D tentatively TRBD1 or TRBD2 (5 bases each). This CDR3 is 15 amino acids long. Deletions cut 0 bases from V and 4 bases from J, with 16 bases between. Per the germline V gene, CDR1 is DFQATT and CDR2 is SNEGSKA (reference sequence).